Detailed here is one T cell receptor (beta chain). The antigen is not known. The germline V gene encodes CDR1 SGHRS and CDR2 YFSETQ. V was pared by 0 bases and J by 5 bases, with 7 bases of the junction left unmatched. The CDR3 contains 15 residues. This sample is drawn from a study of cytomegalovirus exposure and HLA in healthy donors. Study-wide results and caveats: In a later analysis, more than 15,000 TCR beta sequences were associated with HLA alleles at 0.05 false discovery rate. Available immune exposure information was restricted to CMV serostatus only. A later analysis showed TCR association rates differing by HLA locus, peaking at DRB1 and lowest at HLA-C.

With 60 Vbeta and 13 Jbeta primers, the PCR was carried out. TCRdb's copy holds only in-frame clones and misses some; the assay was immunoSEQ multiplex PCR. The table includes 150,000 to 200,000 clones, about 80% detected once. The origin of this receptor is a man between 25 and 39 years old in good health and CMV-seronegative. V is TRBV5-1 and J is TRBJ2-5, with 7 nucleotides matching TRBD1. Sequencing was carried out using PBMCs. CDR3 amino acids: CASSLDRGVGETQYF. The CDR3 DNA reads TGCGCCAGCAGCTTGGACAGGGGAGTAGGGGAGACCCAGTACTTC.